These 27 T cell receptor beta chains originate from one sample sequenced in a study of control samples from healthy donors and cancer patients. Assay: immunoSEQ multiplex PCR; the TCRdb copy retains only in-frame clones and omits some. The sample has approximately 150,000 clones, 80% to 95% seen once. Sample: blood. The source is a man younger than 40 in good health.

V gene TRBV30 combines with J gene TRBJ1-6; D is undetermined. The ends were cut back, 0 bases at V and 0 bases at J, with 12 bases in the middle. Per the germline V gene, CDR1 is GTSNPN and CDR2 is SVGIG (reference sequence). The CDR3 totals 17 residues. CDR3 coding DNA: TGTGCCTGGAGTGTACGGAGCACCAACTCCTATAATTCACCCCTCCACTTT. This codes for CAWSVRSTNSYNSPLHF.

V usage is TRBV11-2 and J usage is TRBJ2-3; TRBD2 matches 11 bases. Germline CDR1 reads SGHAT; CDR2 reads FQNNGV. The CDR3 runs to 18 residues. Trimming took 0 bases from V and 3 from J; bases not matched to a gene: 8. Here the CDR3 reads CASSLEGTSGIGTDTQYF. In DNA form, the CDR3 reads TGTGCCAGCAGCTTAGAAGGGACTAGCGGTATAGGGACAGATACGCAGTATTTT.

CDR3 nucleotide sequence: TGTGCCAGCAGCTTGGGGACTAGTCCCGAGCAGTACTTC. Its translation: CASSLGTSPEQYF. The chain couples TRBV5-4 to TRBJ2-7, with 7 nucleotides matching TRBD2. CDR1 SGHNT and CDR2 YYREEE come from the germline V gene (reference sequence). Losses at the gene ends were 0 bases for V and 6 bases for J; bases not matched to a gene: 3. The CDR3 runs 13 residues.

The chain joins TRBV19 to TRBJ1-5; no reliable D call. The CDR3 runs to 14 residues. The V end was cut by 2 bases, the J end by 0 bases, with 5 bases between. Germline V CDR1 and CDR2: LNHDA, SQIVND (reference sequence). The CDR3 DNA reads TGTGCCAGTAGTATACTTGATAGCAATCAGCCCCAGCATTTT. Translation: CASSILDSNQPQHF.

This chain's CDR3 is CASSLGRGGLETQYF. The CDR3 DNA sequence: TGTGCCAGCAGTTTAGGGCGGGGGGGATTGGAGACCCAGTACTTC. The chain couples TRBV2 to TRBJ2-5; TRBD2 agrees at 9 bases. CDR3 length: 15 amino acids. Trimming took 5 bases from V and 5 from J; bases not matched to a gene: 9. From germline, CDR1 is SNHLY and CDR2 FYNNEI.

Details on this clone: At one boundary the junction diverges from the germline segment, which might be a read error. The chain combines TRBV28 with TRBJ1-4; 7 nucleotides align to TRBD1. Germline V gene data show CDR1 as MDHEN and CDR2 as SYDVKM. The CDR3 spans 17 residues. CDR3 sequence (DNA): TGTGCCAGCAGTCCCCCAAGGACAGGACCAACCAATGAAAAACTGTTTTTT. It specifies CASSPPRTGPTNEKLFF.

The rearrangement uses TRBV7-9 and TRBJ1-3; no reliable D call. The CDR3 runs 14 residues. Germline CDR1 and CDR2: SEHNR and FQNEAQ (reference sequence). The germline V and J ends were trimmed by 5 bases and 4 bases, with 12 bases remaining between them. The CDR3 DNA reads TGTGCCAGCAGCCGGGGAGGGTTCGGAAACACCATATATTTT. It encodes CASSRGGFGNTIYF.

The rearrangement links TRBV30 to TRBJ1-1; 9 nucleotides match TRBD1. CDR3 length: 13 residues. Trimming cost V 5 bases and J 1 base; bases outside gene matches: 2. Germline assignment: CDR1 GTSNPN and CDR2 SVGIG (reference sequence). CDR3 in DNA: TGTGCCTGGGGACAGGGGTCGAACACTGAAGCTTTCTTT. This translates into CAWGQGSNTEAFF. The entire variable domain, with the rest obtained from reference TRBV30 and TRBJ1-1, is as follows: SQTIHQWPATLVQPVGSPLSLECTVEGTSNPNLYWYRQAAGRGLQLLFYSVGIGQISSEVPQNLSASRPQDRQFILSSKKLLLSDSGFYLCAWGQGSNTEAFFGQGTRLTVV.

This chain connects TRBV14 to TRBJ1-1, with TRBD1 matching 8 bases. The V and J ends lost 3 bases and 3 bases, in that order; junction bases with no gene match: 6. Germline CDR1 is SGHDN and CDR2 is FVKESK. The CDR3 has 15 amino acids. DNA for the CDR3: TGTGCCAGCAGCCACTTCCGGACAGGGTACACTGAAGCTTTCTTT. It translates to CASSHFRTGYTEAFF.

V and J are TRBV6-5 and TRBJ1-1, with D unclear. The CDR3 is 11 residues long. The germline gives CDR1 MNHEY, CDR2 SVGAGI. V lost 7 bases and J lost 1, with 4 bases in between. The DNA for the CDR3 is TGTGCCAGCAACGAGAACACTGAAGCTTTCTTT. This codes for CASNENTEAFF.

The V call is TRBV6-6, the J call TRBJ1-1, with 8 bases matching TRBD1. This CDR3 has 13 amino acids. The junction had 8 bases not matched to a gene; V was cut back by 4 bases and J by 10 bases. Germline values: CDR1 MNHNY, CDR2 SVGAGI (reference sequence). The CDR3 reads CASSWTGKELAFF. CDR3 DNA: TGTGCCAGCAGTTGGACAGGGAAGGAGTTAGCTTTCTTT.

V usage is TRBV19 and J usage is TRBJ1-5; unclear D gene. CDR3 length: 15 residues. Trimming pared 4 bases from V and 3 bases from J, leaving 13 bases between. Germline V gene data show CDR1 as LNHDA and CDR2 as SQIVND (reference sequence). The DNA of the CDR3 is TGTGCCAGTAGTAAAGACGACCGCTACAATCAGCCCCAGCATTTT. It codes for CASSKDDRYNQPQHF.

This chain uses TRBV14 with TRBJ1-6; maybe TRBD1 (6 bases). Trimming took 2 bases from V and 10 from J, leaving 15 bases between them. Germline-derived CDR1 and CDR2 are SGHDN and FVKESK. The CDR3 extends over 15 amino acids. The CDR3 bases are TGTGCCAGCAGCCAACGGGACATCCCTAGATCACCCCTCCACTTT. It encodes CASSQRDIPRSPLHF.

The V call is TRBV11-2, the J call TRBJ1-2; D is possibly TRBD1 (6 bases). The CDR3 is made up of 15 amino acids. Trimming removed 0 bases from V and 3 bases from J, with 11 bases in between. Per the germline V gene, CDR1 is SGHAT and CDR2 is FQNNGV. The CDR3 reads CASSLDQGIDYGYTF. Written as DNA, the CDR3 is TGTGCCAGCAGCTTAGATCAGGGGATCGACTATGGCTACACCTTC.

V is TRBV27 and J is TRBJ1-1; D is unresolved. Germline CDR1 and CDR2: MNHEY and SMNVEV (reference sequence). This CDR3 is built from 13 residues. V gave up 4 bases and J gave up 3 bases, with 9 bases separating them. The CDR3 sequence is CASSWKDYTEAFF. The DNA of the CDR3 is TGTGCCAGCAGTTGGAAGGATTACACTGAAGCTTTCTTT.

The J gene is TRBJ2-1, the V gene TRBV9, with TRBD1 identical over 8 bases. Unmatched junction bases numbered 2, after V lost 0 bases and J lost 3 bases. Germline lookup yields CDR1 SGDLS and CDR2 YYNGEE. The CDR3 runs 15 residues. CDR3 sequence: CASSVVGQGYNEQFF. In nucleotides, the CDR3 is TGTGCCAGCAGCGTAGTCGGACAGGGCTACAATGAGCAGTTCTTC.

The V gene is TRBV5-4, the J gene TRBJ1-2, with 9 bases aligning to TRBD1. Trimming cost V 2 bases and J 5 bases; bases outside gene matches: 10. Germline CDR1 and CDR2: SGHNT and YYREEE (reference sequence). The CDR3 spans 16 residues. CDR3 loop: CASSFPTGGAMYGYTF. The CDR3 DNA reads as TGTGCCAGCAGCTTTCCAACAGGGGGCGCGATGTATGGCTACACCTTC. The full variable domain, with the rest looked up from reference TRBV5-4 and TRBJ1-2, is ETGVTQSPTHLIKTRGQQVTLRCSSQSGHNTVSWYQQALGQGPQFIFQYYREEENGRGNFPPRFSGLQFPNYSSELNVNALELDDSALYLCASSFPTGGAMYGYTFGSGTRLTVV.

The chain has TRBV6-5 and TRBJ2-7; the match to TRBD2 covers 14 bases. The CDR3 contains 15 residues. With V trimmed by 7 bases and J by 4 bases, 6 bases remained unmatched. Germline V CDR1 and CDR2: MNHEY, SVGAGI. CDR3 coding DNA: TGTGCCAGCACCGGACTAGCGGGGGGCCGATACGAGCAGTACTTC. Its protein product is CASTGLAGGRYEQYF.

The CDR3 protein is CASSYLKAGGSTDTQYF. The CDR3 coding sequence is TGTGCCAGCAGTTACCTAAAAGCGGGGGGTAGCACAGATACGCAGTATTTT. The chain joins TRBV27 to TRBJ2-3; 9 nucleotides agree with TRBD2. The CDR3 runs to 17 residues. V gave up 4 bases and J gave up 0 bases; unmatched junction bases: 8. Germline-derived CDR1 and CDR2 are MNHEY and SMNVEV (reference sequence).

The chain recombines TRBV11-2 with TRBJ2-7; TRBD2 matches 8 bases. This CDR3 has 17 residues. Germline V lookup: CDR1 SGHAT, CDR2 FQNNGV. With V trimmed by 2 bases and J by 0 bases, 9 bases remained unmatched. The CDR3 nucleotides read TGTGCCAGCAGCTTAACTAGCGGTCCCACGAGCTCCTACGAGCAGTACTTC. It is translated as CASSLTSGPTSSYEQYF.

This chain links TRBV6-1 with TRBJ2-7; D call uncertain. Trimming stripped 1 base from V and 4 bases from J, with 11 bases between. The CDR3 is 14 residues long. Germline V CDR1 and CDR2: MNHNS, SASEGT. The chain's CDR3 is CASSEDVGLYEQYF. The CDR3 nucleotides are TGTGCCAGCAGTGAAGACGTGGGTTTGTACGAGCAGTACTTC.

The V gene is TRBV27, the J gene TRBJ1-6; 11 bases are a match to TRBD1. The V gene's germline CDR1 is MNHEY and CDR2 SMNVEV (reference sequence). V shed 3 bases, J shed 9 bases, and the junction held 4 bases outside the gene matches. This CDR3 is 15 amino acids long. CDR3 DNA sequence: TGTGCCAGCAGTTTTCGGACAGGGGGCTCTTCACCCCTCCACTTT. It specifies CASSFRTGGSSPLHF.

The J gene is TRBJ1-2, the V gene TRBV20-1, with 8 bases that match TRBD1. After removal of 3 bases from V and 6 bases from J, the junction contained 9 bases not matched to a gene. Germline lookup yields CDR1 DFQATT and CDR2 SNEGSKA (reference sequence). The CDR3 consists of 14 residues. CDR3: CSASTWQGADGYTF. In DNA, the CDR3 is TGCAGTGCTAGTACGTGGCAGGGGGCCGATGGCTACACCTTC.

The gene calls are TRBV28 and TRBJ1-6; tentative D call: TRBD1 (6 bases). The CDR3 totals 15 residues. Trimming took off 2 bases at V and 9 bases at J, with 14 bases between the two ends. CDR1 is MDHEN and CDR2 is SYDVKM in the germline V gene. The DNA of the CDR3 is TGTGCCAGCAGTTTAAGTGGGGGGCCTGGTTCACCCCTCCACTTT. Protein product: CASSLSGGPGSPLHF.

In DNA form, the CDR3 reads TGTGCCAGCAGGGCGACAGGGAGGAAAGCTTTCTTT. This codes for CASRATGRKAFF. The rearrangement uses TRBV7-9 and TRBJ1-1; 7 bases are a match to TRBD1. The CDR3 is 12 residues long. V was clipped by 6 bases and J by 9 bases; unmatched bases: 7. Germline V gene sequence: CDR1 SEHNR, CDR2 FQNEAQ (reference sequence).

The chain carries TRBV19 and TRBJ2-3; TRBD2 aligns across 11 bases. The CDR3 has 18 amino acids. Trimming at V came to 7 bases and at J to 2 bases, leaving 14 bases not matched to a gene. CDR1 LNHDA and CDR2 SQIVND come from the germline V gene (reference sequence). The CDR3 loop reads CASNRRASGGFHTDTQYF. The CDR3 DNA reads TGTGCCAGTAACCGCCGGGCTAGCGGGGGGTTCCACACAGATACGCAGTATTTT.

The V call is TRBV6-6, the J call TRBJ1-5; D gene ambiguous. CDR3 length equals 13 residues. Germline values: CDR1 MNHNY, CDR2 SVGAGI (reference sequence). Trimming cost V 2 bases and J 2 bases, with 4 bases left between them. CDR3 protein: CASSYQGNQPQHF. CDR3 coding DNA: TGTGCCAGCAGTTACCAGGGCAATCAGCCCCAGCATTTT.